The clone carrying this TCR beta chain was detected only a few times. Its antigen is unidentified. This entry is derived from a study of Graves' ophthalmopathy and Graves' hyperthyroidism. The germline V gene encodes CDR1 SGHAT and CDR2 FQNNGV. V was shortened by 5 bases and J by 8 bases, with 21 bases between the two germline ends. The CDR3 length is 16 residues. Notes on the study in general: Its predictions of ophthalmopathy progression gave the model over 70% sensitivity and roughly 76% specificity.

Using RNA transcripts, the TCR beta CDR3 regions were amplified. A first-round RT-PCR used HTBI primers, followed by a second-round multiplex PCR. TCRdb reprocessed the multiplex PCR reads via MiXCR and lists one record per CDR3 protein. The repertoire holds 400,000 to 500,000 distinct CDR3 sequences, with under 25% as singletons. The hyperthyroidism patients, aged 18 to 65, had been newly diagnosed, with under 2 months' duration. The TCR originated in a woman aged 18-29 years with stable Graves' hyperthyroidism. The sample was peripheral blood. The chain is built from TRBV11-2 and TRBJ2-2, with no clear D. CDR3 region: CASSLFDPFVVGELFF. As DNA, the CDR3 is TGTGCCAGCAGCCTCTTCGACCCTTTTGTGGTAGGGGAGCTGTTTTTT.